This T cell receptor beta chain appears in the sequencing data of a study of blood T cell repertoires in COVID-19. This CDR3 is built from 13 residues. The germline gives CDR1 SEHNR, CDR2 FQNEAQ (reference sequence). V gave up 5 bases and J gave up 5 bases, with 12 bases separating them. As originally analysed: Reference gene primer amplification gave nucleated cell count estimates. Produced via immunoSEQ multiplex PCR; TCRdb's table is partial and in-frame only. From that table come the V and J calls and clone size; the DNA was used to work out D and trimming. Of a few hundred thousand clones listed, about 87% were seen once; the top ten hold approximately 1.7%.

J is TRBJ2-5 and V is TRBV7-9; D perhaps matches TRBD1 (6 bases). Sequenced input: peripheral blood. The sequence was obtained from a man aged 65 to 85 with acute or convalescent COVID-19. This chain's CDR3 is CASSRGGWETQYF. The CDR3 DNA reads TGTGCCAGCAGCCGAGGGGGTTGGGAGACCCAGTACTTC. Full variable domain (remainder filled in from reference TRBV7-9 and TRBJ2-5): DTGVSQNPRHKITKRGQNVTFRCDPISEHNRLYWYRQTLGQGPEFLTYFQNEAQLEKSRLLSDRFSAERPKGSFSTLEIQRTEQGDSAMYLCASSRGGWETQYFGPGTRLLVL.